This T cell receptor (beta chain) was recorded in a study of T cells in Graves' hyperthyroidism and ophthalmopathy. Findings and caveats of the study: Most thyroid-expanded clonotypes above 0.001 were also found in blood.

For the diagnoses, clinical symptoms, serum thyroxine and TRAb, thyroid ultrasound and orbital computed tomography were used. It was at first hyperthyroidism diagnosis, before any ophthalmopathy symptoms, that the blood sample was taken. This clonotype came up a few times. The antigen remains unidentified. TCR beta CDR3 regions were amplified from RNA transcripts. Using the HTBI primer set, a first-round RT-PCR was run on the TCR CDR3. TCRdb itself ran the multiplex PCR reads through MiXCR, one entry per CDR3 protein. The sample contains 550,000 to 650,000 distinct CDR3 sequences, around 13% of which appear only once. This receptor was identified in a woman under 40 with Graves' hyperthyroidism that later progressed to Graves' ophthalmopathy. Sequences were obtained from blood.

CDR3 in amino acids: CASTFVNNEQFF. The CDR3 nucleotides are TGTGCCAGCACTTTCGTTAACAATGAGCAGTTCTTC. J is TRBJ2-1 and V is TRBV6-2 or TRBV6-3; D unclear. V was clipped by 7 bases and J by 5 bases, with 9 bases between them. CDR3 length equals 12 residues. The germline gives CDR1 MNHEY, CDR2 SVGEGT.